This record covers a single T cell receptor beta chain. Its antigen remains unknown. Preparation of the TCRbeta library used unique molecular identifiers. TCRdb reanalysed the PCR reads using MiXCR and keeps one entry per CDR3 protein. The profile shows roughly 310,000 distinct CDR3 sequences, around 25% of them singletons. The data were taken from a study of T-cell reconstitution after alpha-beta-depleted transplantation in children. The CDR3 loop spans 17 amino acids. V was pared by 1 base and J by 8 bases, with 11 bases of the junction left unmatched. The germline V gene encodes CDR1 MGHDK and CDR2 SYGVNS. Broader study findings: Hyperexpanded clones declined; after one year, newly produced T cells mostly supplied diversity. There were reportedly several hundred expanded graft clones from which alpha-beta T cells came about two months after transplant. Several patients had high TCRbeta diversity at day 60; it came from surviving recipient T cells and thymic progenitors.

The chain recombines TRBV25-1 with TRBJ2-1; 10 bases agree with TRBD2. The clonotype was recovered from a male patient aged 10-17 years who had a stem cell transplant for acute lymphoblastic leukemia, so the T cells may come from the graft donor. Sequenced here: PBMCs, mostly from graft donor cells, sampled 180 days after TCRalphabeta/CD19-depleted stem cell transplant. As DNA, the CDR3 is TGTGCCAGCAGTGAATTCGGAGCGGGAGGGGGAGGGTATGAGCAGTTCTTC. It translates to CASSEFGAGGGGYEQFF.